The next 16 T cell receptor beta chains were all read from a single sample in a study of T cell responses to AZD1222 COVID-19 vaccine. Profiled with immunoSEQ multiplex PCR; TCRdb holds only in-frame clones, not every one. Altogether around 140,000 clones are present, 93% being singletons, with the ten largest covering over 7.5%. The sequenced sample was peripheral blood, obtained on day 0 of AZD1222 vaccination. The receptors derive from an adult in good health.

The V and J genes are TRBV16 and TRBJ1-6, with D hard to call. The V and J ends lost 2 bases and 5 bases respectively, with 16 bases between them. CDR1 is KGHSY, CDR2 FQNENV, per germline. The CDR3 is made up of 17 amino acids. The CDR3 region has the DNA TGTGCCAGCAGCCAAAATTGGGTCCGACGGGATAATTCACCCCTCCACTTT. It specifies CASSQNWVRRDNSPLHF.

The chain links TRBV28 to TRBJ1-3; the match to TRBD1 covers 8 bases. The trim removed 2 bases at V and 4 bases at J, leaving 16 bases unmatched. The germline V gene encodes CDR1 MDHEN and CDR2 SYDVKM. This CDR3 is 19 amino acids long. The DNA for the CDR3 is TGTGCCAGCAGTTTAAGCCTAACCGACAGGGGCTCTTTCGGAAACACCATATATTTT. It encodes CASSLSLTDRGSFGNTIYF.

V and J are TRBV11-3 and TRBJ2-7, with D perhaps TRBD2 (5 bases). This CDR3 is 14 amino acids long. The ends were cut back, 5 bases at V and 1 base at J, with 12 bases in the middle. Per germline, CDR1 SGHNT and CDR2 YENEEA. The CDR3 nucleotides read TGTGCCAGCAGCCGGGGATATACTTCCTACGAGCAGTACTTC. It encodes CASSRGYTSYEQYF.

The chain uses TRBV6-5 and TRBJ2-1; TRBD2 aligns across 8 bases. Germline V gene lookup returns CDR1 MNHEY and CDR2 SVGAGI. V shed 4 bases and J 6 bases; nucleotides not matched to a gene: 8. There are 15 residues in the CDR3. The CDR3 DNA reads as TGTGCCAGCAGTTTAGCGGGGCAGGTCCGCAATGAGCAGTTCTTC. This gives the protein CASSLAGQVRNEQFF.

The chain links TRBV6-5 to TRBJ2-3; D is possibly TRBD2 (6 bases). This CDR3 comprises 12 residues. V was trimmed by 4 bases and J by 6 bases, leaving 8 bases between them. Germline V CDR1 and CDR2: MNHEY, SVGAGI. The chain's CDR3 is CASSSGRDTQYF. The CDR3 DNA sequence: TGTGCCAGCAGTTCAGGGAGGGATACGCAGTATTTT.

The chain uses TRBV7-9 and TRBJ2-1, with TRBD1 matching 7 bases. Germline V gene data show CDR1 as SEHNR and CDR2 as FQNEAQ (reference sequence). V trimming: 0 bases; J trimming: 8 bases; junction bases outside the gene matches: 4. The CDR3 length is 14 residues. CDR3 amino acids: CASSLAGQVYEQFF. The CDR3 region has the DNA TGTGCCAGCAGCTTAGCAGGACAGGTGTATGAGCAGTTCTTC.

This chain joins TRBV10-3 and TRBJ1-1, with D unclear. V shed 10 bases and J shed 1 base, with 13 bases lying between them. Germline CDR1 and CDR2: ENHRY and SYGVKD. The CDR3 contains 13 residues. CDR3 loop: CATLQTPNTEAFF. The CDR3 DNA reads TGTGCCACTTTACAGACACCGAACACTGAAGCTTTCTTT.

This clone was picked up one time. The chain has TRBV2 and TRBJ2-7; D remains ambiguous. The CDR3 spans 13 residues. Germline V CDR1 and CDR2: SNHLY, FYNNEI. With 4 bases removed from V and 1 base from J, the gap between germline ends came to 8 bases. CDR3 protein: CASSAPLSYEQYF. The DNA for the CDR3 is TGTGCCAGCAGTGCCCCTTTGTCCTACGAGCAGTACTTC.

V gene TRBV14 combines with J gene TRBJ2-5, with no clear D. The V and J ends lost 6 bases and 4 bases respectively, with 12 bases between them. The CDR3 totals 13 residues. Per the germline V gene, CDR1 is SGHDN and CDR2 is FVKESK. CDR3 coding DNA: TGTGCCAGCAGTCTTGGGTATTTAGAGACCCAGTACTTC. Protein product: CASSLGYLETQYF.

The chain carries TRBV5-6 and TRBJ2-7; D gene ambiguous. The CDR3 has 14 residues. Trimming pared 4 bases from V and 3 bases from J, leaving 14 bases between. From germline, CDR1 is SGHDT and CDR2 YYEEEE. The CDR3 sequence: CASSVLTGYYEQYF. CDR3 sequence (DNA): TGTGCCAGCAGCGTACTCACGGGTTACTACGAGCAGTACTTC. Drawing the rest from reference TRBV5-6 and TRBJ2-7, the complete variable domain is DAGVTQSPTHLIKTRGQQVTLRCSPKSGHDTVSWYQQALGQGPQFIFQYYEEEERQRGNFPDRFSGHQFPNYSSELNVNALLLGDSALYLCASSVLTGYYEQYFGPGTRLTVT.

The chain couples TRBV19 to TRBJ1-3; possible D gene TRBD1, 5 bases. With 6 bases removed from V and 0 bases from J, the gap between germline ends came to 18 bases. CDR3 length: 17 amino acids. CDR1 is LNHDA, CDR2 SQIVND, per germline (reference sequence). The CDR3 is CASSRRGAGTSGNTIYF. The CDR3 DNA reads as TGTGCCAGTAGCCGAAGAGGGGCGGGGACCTCTGGAAACACCATATATTTT. The full variable domain, completed using reference TRBV19 and TRBJ1-3, is DGGITQSPKYLFRKEGQNVTLSCEQNLNHDAMYWYRQDPGQGLRLIYYSQIVNDFQKGDIAEGYSVSREKKESFPLTVTSAQKNPTAFYLCASSRRGAGTSGNTIYFGEGSWLTVV.

V and J are TRBV11-2 and TRBJ1-2; possibly TRBD1 for D (6 bases). Trimming took off 4 bases at V and 3 bases at J, with 15 bases between the two ends. Germline V CDR1 and CDR2: SGHAT, FQNNGV. The CDR3 is 15 residues long. The CDR3 reads CASSSRAAGDYGYTF. Written as DNA, the CDR3 is TGTGCCAGCAGCTCTAGAGCCGCAGGGGACTATGGCTACACCTTC.

This chain connects TRBV6-2 or TRBV6-3 to TRBJ1-1, with D possibly being TRBD1 (5 bases). V lost 2 bases, J lost 3 bases, and 7 bases lay in between. This CDR3 spans 13 amino acids. In germline, CDR1 is MNHEY, CDR2 SVGEGT. CDR3 nucleotides: TGTGCCAGCAGTTACAGCAGGGACACTGAAGCTTTCTTT. It codes for CASSYSRDTEAFF.

The chain combines TRBV5-6 with TRBJ1-2, with D perhaps matching TRBD1 (6 bases). The CDR3 covers 16 residues. Germline V gene sequence: CDR1 SGHDT, CDR2 YYEEEE. With 4 bases removed from V and 4 bases from J, the gap between germline ends came to 20 bases. In DNA, the CDR3 is TGTGCCAGCAGCCCGACCCGGGACAAATGGGGCTATGGCTACACCTTC. The encoded protein is CASSPTRDKWGYGYTF.

This sequence joins TRBV2 and TRBJ2-5; weak D call: TRBD2 (6 bases). CDR1 and CDR2 (germline): SNHLY, FYNNEI. Between the trimmed V and J ends, which lost 10 bases and 5 bases, there was a span of 17 bases. CDR3 length: 13 residues. The CDR3 DNA reads as TGTGCCACGGGCGGGGCTTTGACGGAGACCCAGTACTTC. Protein: CATGGALTETQYF.

This rearrangement joins TRBV16 to TRBJ1-6; D gene ambiguous. Trimming cost V 0 bases and J 6 bases, with 3 bases left between them. CDR1 and CDR2 (germline): KGHSY, FQNENV. The CDR3 has 13 residues. Here the CDR3 DNA reads TGTGCCAGCAGCCAATCGGGTAATTCACCCCTCCACTTT. Encoded protein: CASSQSGNSPLHF.